The following is a T cell receptor beta chain sequence with its context. Its antigen remains unidentified. The germline V gene has CDR1 LNHDA and CDR2 SQIVND (reference sequence). Between the trimmed V and J ends, which lost 3 bases and 4 bases, there was a span of 16 bases. This CDR3 has 16 residues. The blood was taken when hyperthyroidism was first diagnosed, before any ophthalmopathy symptoms showed up. These data originate in a study of T cells in Graves' hyperthyroidism and ophthalmopathy. General study points: Among clonotypes expanded in thyroid above 0.001, most were also found in blood. Ophthalmopathy got predicted by the model a median approximately 6.4 months before its onset.

TCR beta CDR3 sequences were amplified from RNA transcripts. The study used the HTBI primer set for a first-round RT-PCR of the TCR CDR3. TCRdb reanalysed the multiplex PCR reads using MiXCR and keeps one entry per CDR3 protein. The table lists approximately 620,000 distinct CDR3 sequences, 14% of them singletons. V is TRBV19 and J is TRBJ2-1; D possibly uses TRBD1 or TRBD2 (5 bases each). This sequence originates from a woman aged 25 to 39 with Graves' hyperthyroidism that later progressed to Graves' ophthalmopathy. Sequencing was carried out using blood. CDR3 in DNA: TGTGCCAGTAGTATGGAAGGGACCGAATTTTACAATGAGCAGTTCTTC. Its translation is CASSMEGTEFYNEQFF.